A selection of T cell receptor beta chains follows, all from one sample in a study of blood T cell repertoires in COVID-19. Some clones are missing from TCRdb's copy, which holds only in-frame ones; the method was immunoSEQ multiplex PCR. The sample holds about 350,000 clones; about 90% are singletons and the top ten take more than 0.8%. Sequenced material: PBMCs or T cells enriched from blood (not recorded which). Receptors were obtained from a woman between 25 and 40 years old who had recovered from COVID-19. The CDR3 runs from the conserved cysteine through the conserved F or W. The D gene is left open where the match is weak. The listing skips clone size in some rows; elsewhere it reads once, few, many or a size class.

CDR3	DNA	V	D	size	length	J
CASRGQGAYNSPLHF	TGTGCCAGCAGGGGACAGGGGGCCTATAATTCACCCCTCCACTTT	TRBV27	TRBD1	.	15	TRBJ1-6
CASSLVVGSYNEQFF	TGTGCCAGCAGCTTAGTAGTGGGCTCTTACAATGAGCAGTTCTTC	TRBV7-9	.	.	15	TRBJ2-1
CASRQNLGPGNTIYF	TGCGCCAGCAGACAGAATCTGGGGCCTGGAAACACCATATATTTT	TRBV5-1	.	.	15	TRBJ1-3
CASSLSPLAGDNEQFF	TGTGCCAGCAGTTTATCACCACTAGCGGGGGACAATGAGCAGTTCTTC	TRBV28	TRBD2	.	16	TRBJ2-1
CASSQDAPNYMGHNEQFF	TGTGCCAGCAGCCAAGATGCGCCTAACTACATGGGGCACAATGAGCAGTTCTTC	TRBV4-2	.	few	18	TRBJ2-1
CASSYAPSGNTGELFF	TGTGCCAGCAGTTACGCGCCTAGCGGAAACACCGGGGAGCTGTTTTTT	TRBV6-2/TRBV6-3	TRBD2	.	16	TRBJ2-2
CASRRQSYSYEQYF	TGTGCCAGCAGGCGACAGTCTTACTCCTACGAGCAGTACTTC	TRBV6-5	.	.	14	TRBJ2-7
CASSYSAGTGELFF	TGTGCCAGCAGTTACTCTGCGGGGACCGGGGAGCTGTTTTTT	TRBV6-5	.	.	14	TRBJ2-2
CASSIQGADAKNIQYF	TGTGCCAGTAGTATACAGGGGGCGGATGCCAAAAACATTCAGTACTTC	TRBV19	TRBD1	.	16	TRBJ2-4
CASRWTGGLLYGYTF	TGTGCCAGCAGATGGACAGGGGGCCTCCTGTATGGCTACACCTTC	TRBV6-5	TRBD1	few	15	TRBJ1-2
CAISWAADRWEQYF	TGTGCCATCAGCTGGGCAGCGGACAGGTGGGAGCAGTACTTC	TRBV15	TRBD1	.	14	TRBJ2-7
CATSRARQGPYEQYF	TGTGCCACCAGCAGAGCCAGACAGGGGCCCTACGAGCAGTACTTC	TRBV15	TRBD1	once	15	TRBJ2-7
CASSLPNGGAVGTGELFF	TGTGCCAGCAGCCTACCTAACGGGGGGGCGGTTGGCACCGGGGAGCTGTTTTTT	TRBV11-2	TRBD2	.	18	TRBJ2-2
CSVVSPPGTEAFF	TGCAGCGTTGTTAGTCCCCCCGGGACTGAAGCTTTCTTT	TRBV29-1	.	.	13	TRBJ1-1
CASSDPGLAGGRDTGELFF	TGCGCCAGCAGCGACCCGGGACTAGCGGGGGGTCGGGACACCGGGGAGCTGTTTTTT	TRBV10-1	TRBD2	.	19	TRBJ2-2
CASSLANYNEQFF	TGTGCCAGCAGCTTAGCCAATTACAATGAGCAGTTCTTC	TRBV7-2	.	.	13	TRBJ2-1
CASSQLGQNYGYTF	TGTGCCAGCAGCCAGTTGGGACAGAACTATGGCTACACCTTC	TRBV3-1/TRBV3-2	TRBD1	.	14	TRBJ1-2
CAWMGEGYGYTF	TGTGCCTGGATGGGGGAGGGCTATGGCTACACCTTC	TRBV30	.	.	12	TRBJ1-2
CASSQRQMNTEAFF	TGTGCCAGCAGCCAACGACAGATGAACACTGAAGCTTTCTTT	TRBV11-2	.	.	14	TRBJ1-1
CASSLTVTVSGNTIYF	TGTGCCAGCAGCTTAACGGTGACAGTCTCTGGAAACACCATATATTTT	TRBV11-2	.	.	16	TRBJ1-3
CASSVEGRENTEAFF	TGTGCCAGCAGCGTAGAGGGCAGGGAGAACACTGAAGCTTTCTTT	TRBV9	.	.	15	TRBJ1-1
CASSPRTGTEAFF	TGTGCCAGCAGCCCTAGGACAGGGACTGAAGCTTTCTTT	TRBV7-9	TRBD1	.	13	TRBJ1-1
CASSSTGTRQPQHF	TGTGCCAGCTCATCGACAGGGACGCGGCAGCCCCAGCATTTT	TRBV18	TRBD1	.	14	TRBJ1-5
CASSHKDRGRNGGLEFF	TGTGCCAGCAGCCATAAAGATAGGGGAAGGAACGGGGGGTTGGAGTTCTTC	TRBV4-2	TRBD2	.	17	TRBJ2-1
CAAQGRDTEAFF	TGTGCCGCCCAGGGTAGGGACACTGAAGCTTTCTTT	TRBV6-5	.	.	12	TRBJ1-1
CASSFPRTSGGQSTGELFF	TGTGCCAGCAGCTTCCCTCGGACTAGCGGGGGCCAATCCACCGGGGAGCTGTTTTTT	TRBV7-6	TRBD2	.	19	TRBJ2-2
CASSSHRWEGSYGYTF	TGCGCCAGCAGCTCCCACCGTTGGGAGGGAAGCTATGGCTACACCTTC	TRBV5-1	.	once	16	TRBJ1-2